This TCR beta chain was captured by sequencing in a study of B cell selection in AIRE deficiency. Whole-study results and caveats: Shared Treg sequences were biased toward short CDR3s with few non-templated nucleotide insertions.

The regulatory T cell sort gate was CD4+CD25hiCD127low/negative. The repertoire was sequenced with immunoSEQ multiplex PCR; TCRdb's copy has only in-frame clones and lacks some. This table holds 18,000 or so clones, about 93% found once. Points on this clone: No antigen is known for it.

The CDR3 length is 13 residues. The V and J ends lost 7 bases and 9 bases respectively, with 16 bases between them. Germline V lookup: CDR1 SNHLY, CDR2 FYNNEI. This TCR came from a human donor in good health. The V and J genes are TRBV2 and TRBJ2-1, with a tentative D call TRBD1 (6 bases). Material: CD4+CD25+ Tregs sorted from PBMCs. CDR3 DNA: TGTGCCAGCACTATAGACAGGTTGGTTGAGCAGTTCTTC. Its translation: CASTIDRLVEQFF. Full variable domain (remainder filled in from reference TRBV2 and TRBJ2-1): EPEVTQTPSHQVTQMGQEVILRCVPISNHLYFYWYRQILGQKVEFLVSFYNNEISEKSEIFDDQFSVERPDGSNFTLKIRSTKLEDSAMYFCASTIDRLVEQFFGPGTRLTVL.